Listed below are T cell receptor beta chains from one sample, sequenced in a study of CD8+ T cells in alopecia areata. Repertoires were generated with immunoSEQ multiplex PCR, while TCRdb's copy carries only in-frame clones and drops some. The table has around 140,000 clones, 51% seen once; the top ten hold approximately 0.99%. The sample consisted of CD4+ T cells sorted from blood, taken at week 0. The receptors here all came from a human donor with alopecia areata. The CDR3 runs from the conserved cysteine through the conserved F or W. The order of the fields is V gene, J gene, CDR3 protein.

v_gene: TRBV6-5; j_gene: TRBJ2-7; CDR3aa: CASSSSGREYEQYF
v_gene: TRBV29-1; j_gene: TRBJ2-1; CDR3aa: CSVASQGRVEQFF
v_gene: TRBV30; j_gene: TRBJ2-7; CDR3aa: CAWRRTASYEQYF
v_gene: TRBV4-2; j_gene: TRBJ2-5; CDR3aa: CASSRTAGSATETQYF
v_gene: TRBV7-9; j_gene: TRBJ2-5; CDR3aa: CASSLPRETQYF
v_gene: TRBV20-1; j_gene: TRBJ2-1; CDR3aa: CSAEVLNEQFF
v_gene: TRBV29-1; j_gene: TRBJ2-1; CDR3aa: CSHGTSGRSKQFF
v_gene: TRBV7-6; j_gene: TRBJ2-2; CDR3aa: CASSPAIEAGELFF
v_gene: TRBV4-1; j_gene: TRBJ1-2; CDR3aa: CASSQEGPGGYTF
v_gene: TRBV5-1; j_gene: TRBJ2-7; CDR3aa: CASSLAIRVNEQYF
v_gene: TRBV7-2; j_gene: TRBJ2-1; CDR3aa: CASSRERGFEQFF
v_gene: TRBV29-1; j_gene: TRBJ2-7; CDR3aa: CSVETQGENYEQYF
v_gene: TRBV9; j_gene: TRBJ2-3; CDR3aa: CASSVSSSRASTDTQYF
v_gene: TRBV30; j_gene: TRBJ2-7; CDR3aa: CACSGLADYEQYF
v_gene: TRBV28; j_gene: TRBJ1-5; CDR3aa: CATRPAEVGQPQHF
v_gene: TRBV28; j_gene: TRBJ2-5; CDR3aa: CASRTATTGTQYF
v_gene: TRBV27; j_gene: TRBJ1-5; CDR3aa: CASSQWGGQGHQPQHF
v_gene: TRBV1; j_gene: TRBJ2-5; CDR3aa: CTSSQPSRREIEETQYF
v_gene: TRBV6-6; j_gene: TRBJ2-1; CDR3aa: CASSPTGLAIVNEQFF
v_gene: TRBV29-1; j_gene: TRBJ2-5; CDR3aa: CSVAGGARGTQYF
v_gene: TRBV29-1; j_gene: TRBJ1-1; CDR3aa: CSVLDSLNTEAFF
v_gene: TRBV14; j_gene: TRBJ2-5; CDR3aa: CASSPGQVGETQYF
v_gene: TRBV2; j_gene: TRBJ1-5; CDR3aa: CASSVGGQGNQPQHF
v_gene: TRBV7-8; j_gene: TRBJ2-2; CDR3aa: CASSPMTSGSTGELFF
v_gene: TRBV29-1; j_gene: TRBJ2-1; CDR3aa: CSVSNVNEQFF
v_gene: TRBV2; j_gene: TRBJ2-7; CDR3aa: CASRPGLAGSYEQYF
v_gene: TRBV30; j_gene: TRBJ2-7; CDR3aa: CAWSVKGGIYEQYF
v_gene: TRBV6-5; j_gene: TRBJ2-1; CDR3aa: CASRQTGNTNNEQFF
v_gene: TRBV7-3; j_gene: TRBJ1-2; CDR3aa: CASSFDSNYGYTF
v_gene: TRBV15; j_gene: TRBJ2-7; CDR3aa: CATSRQSTGTHEQYF
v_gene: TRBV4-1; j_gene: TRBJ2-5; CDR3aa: CASSQSFETQYF
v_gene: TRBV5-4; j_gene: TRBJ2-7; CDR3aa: CASSLGGPYEQYF
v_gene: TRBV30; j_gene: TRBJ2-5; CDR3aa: CAWSVGGGRGETQYF
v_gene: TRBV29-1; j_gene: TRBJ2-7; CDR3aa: CSVSPSWYEQYF
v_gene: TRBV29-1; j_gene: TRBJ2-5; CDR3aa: CSTWTSGSQETQYF
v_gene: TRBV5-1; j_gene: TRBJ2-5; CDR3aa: CASSPLQHRGTETQYF
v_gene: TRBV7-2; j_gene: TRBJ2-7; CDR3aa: CASSTGGQGAYEQYF
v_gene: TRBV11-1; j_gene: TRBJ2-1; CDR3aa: CASSPRGSGNEQFF
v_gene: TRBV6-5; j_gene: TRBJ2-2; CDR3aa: CASSYRHGELFF
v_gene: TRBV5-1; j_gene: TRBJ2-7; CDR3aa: CASSWTGDEQYF
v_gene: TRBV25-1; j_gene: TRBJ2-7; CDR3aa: CASSELAGLSYEQYF
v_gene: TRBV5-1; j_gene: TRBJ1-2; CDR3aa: CASSPTGNYGYTF
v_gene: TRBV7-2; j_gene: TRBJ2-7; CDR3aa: CASRYRGTEVYEQYF
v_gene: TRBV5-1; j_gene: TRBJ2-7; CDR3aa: CASSLEGGSHYEQYF
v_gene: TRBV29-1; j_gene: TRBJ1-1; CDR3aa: CSVERRMNTEAFF
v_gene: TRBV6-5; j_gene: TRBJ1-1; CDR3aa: CASVGGSMNTEAFF
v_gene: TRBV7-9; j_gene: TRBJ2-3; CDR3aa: CASSLTGQTDTQYF
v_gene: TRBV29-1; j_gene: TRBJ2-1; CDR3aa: CSVELRNSYNEQFF